What follows are 5 T cell receptor beta chains derived from one specimen sequenced in a study of regulatory T cells in long-lasting Graves disease (dated by TCRdb to 2020 to 2022). The sample's time point label is to be understood as: newly diagnosed GD, antithyroid drugs for less than 3 months. RNA was extracted from PBMCs in TRIzol for both TCR sequencing and RNA sequencing. Libraries were made using multiplex PCR. Sequencing instrument: Illumina HiSeq 4000. To build TCR beta libraries, CDR3 regions were amplified by Arm-PCR using iRepertoire HTBI primers. Starting from the raw public reads, TCRdb applied fastp trimming at Q25, assembled clones with MiXCR and retained in-frame beta chains. A single entry per CDR3 protein holds the most common genes and DNA from its merged rows. Across this sample there are about 540,000 distinct CDR3 sequences, with 13% seen only once. The leading ten clones occupy over 7.5% of the sample.

These data also formed part of another study, on T cells in Graves' hyperthyroidism and ophthalmopathy.

The source material was peripheral blood mononuclear cells (PBMCs), sampled at new diagnosis, from a patient treated with antithyroid drugs. These receptors all stem from a man aged 25 to 45 with Graves disease. Donor details come from another sample of the same person, matched by shared clones.

The genes are TRBV20-1 and TRBJ2-7; D might be TRBD2 (6 bases). The CDR3 sequence is 13 residues long. V was shortened by 1 base and J by 4 bases, with 11 bases between the two germline ends. Germline CDR1 reads DFQATT; CDR2 reads SNEGSKA (reference sequence). The DNA for the CDR3 is TGCAGTGCTAGAGTAGGCGGGAAGTACGAGCAGTACTTC. It encodes CSARVGGKYEQYF.

The chain employs TRBV29-1 and TRBJ2-4; a possible D gene is TRBD2 (6 bases). V shed 4 bases and J shed 6 bases, with 13 bases lying between them. The CDR3 has 13 residues. Germline loops: CDR1 SQVTM, CDR2 ANQGSEA. The CDR3 loop reads CSVVAPRGNIQYF. DNA of the CDR3: TGCAGCGTTGTGGCTCCGCGGGGAAACATTCAGTACTTC.

This clonotype was found many times. The chain employs TRBV27 and TRBJ1-4; 10 positions agree with TRBD1. Germline CDR1 reads MNHEY; CDR2 reads SMNVEV (reference sequence). The trim removed 4 bases at V and 1 base at J, leaving 9 bases unmatched. The CDR3 has 18 amino acids. This CDR3 is CASSSTGTGALTNEKLFF. The CDR3, as DNA: TGTGCCAGCAGTTCTACCGGGACAGGGGCATTAACTAATGAAAAACTGTTTTTT. The full variable domain, completed using reference TRBV27 and TRBJ1-4, is EAQVTQNPRYLITVTGKKLTVTCSQNMNHEYMSWYRQDPGLGLRQIYYSMNVEVTDKGDVPEGYKVSRKEKRNFPLILESPSPNQTSLYFCASSSTGTGALTNEKLFFGSGTQLSVL.

A few counts support this clonotype. The chain links TRBV20-1 to TRBJ2-1; 7 bases are a match to TRBD2. The V gene's germline CDR1 is DFQATT and CDR2 SNEGSKA (reference sequence). There are 15 residues in the CDR3. With 0 bases clipped from V and 5 bases from J, the junction kept 7 bases outside the gene matches. This chain's CDR3 is CSARDRSGAHNEQFF. CDR3 in DNA: TGCAGTGCTAGAGATCGAAGCGGGGCCCACAATGAGCAGTTCTTC.

This clonotype showed up many times. The V and J genes are TRBV12-3 or TRBV12-4 and TRBJ2-3, with TRBD1 identical over 9 bases. Trimming at V came to 6 bases and at J to 7 bases, leaving 11 bases not matched to a gene. The CDR3 is 15 amino acids. CDR3 in amino acids: CASSLNRGPSYTQYF. In DNA, the CDR3 is TGTGCCAGCAGCCTCAACAGGGGGCCGTCGTATACGCAGTATTTT.